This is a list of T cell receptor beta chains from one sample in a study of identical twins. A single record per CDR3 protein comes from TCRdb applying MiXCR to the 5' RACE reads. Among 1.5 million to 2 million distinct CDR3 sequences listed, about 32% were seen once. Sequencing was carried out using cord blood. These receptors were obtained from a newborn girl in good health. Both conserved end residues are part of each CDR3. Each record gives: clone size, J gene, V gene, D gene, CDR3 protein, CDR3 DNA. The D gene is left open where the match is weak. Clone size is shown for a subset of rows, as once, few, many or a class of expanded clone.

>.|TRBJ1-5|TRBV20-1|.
CSARRRAGNQPQHF
TGCAGTGCTAGGCGCAGGGCTGGCAATCAGCCCCAGCATTTT
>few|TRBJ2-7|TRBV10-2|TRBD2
CASSDTGTSGRYEQYF
TGCGCCAGCAGTGACACCGGGACTAGCGGGCGCTACGAGCAGTACTTC
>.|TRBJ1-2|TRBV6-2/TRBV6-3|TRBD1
CASSPTSGGGYGYTF
TGTGCCAGCAGTCCGACTTCAGGGGGCGGCTATGGCTACACCTTC
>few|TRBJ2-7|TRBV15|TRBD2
CATSRERLAGGYYEQYF
TGTGCCACCAGCAGAGAGCGACTAGCGGGAGGGTACTACGAGCAGTACTTC
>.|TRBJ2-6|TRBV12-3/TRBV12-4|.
CASSLVGGPSGANVLTF
TGTGCCAGCAGTTTGGTGGGTGGTCCCTCTGGGGCCAACGTCCTGACTTTC
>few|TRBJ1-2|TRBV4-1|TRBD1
CASSHRTDRVDYGYTF
TGCGCCAGCAGCCACAGAACGGACAGGGTAGACTATGGCTACACCTTC
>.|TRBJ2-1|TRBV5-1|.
CASSLYREFGEQFF
TGCGCCAGCAGCTTGTACCGGGAGTTCGGTGAGCAGTTCTTC
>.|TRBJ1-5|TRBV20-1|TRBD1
CSASNRGQIVNQPQHF
TGCAGTGCTTCCAACAGGGGGCAAATTGTCAATCAGCCCCAGCATTTT
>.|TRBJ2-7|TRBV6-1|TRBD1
CASSAPGQPLYEQYF
TGTGCCAGCAGTGCACCGGGACAGCCTTTGTACGAGCAGTACTTC
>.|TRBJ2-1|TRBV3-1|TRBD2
CASSHQAGGYNEQFF
TGTGCCAGCAGCCATCAAGCGGGAGGGTACAATGAGCAGTTCTTC
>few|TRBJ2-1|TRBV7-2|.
CASSLRAGPGLINDEQFF
TGTGCCAGCAGCTTAAGGGCCGGGCCGGGACTTATAAACGATGAGCAGTTCTTC
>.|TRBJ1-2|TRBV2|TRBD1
CASSQQGWAYGYTF
TGTGCCAGCAGTCAACAGGGGTGGGCCTATGGCTACACCTTC